This T cell receptor (beta chain) was profiled in a study of human T cells and chemical hapten exposure. Study summary: Sensitization involved placing 2% DPC onto a roughly 2 cm by roughly 2 cm region of upper inner arm skin. Patients got weekly scalp diphenylcyclopropenone doses over the approximately 23-week study.

In the library, unique molecular identifiers were attached to individual cDNA molecules. Per the authors' pipeline: Samples had a median of around 96,000 TCRs, ranging about 20,000 to 700,000. Each CDR3 protein is one row after TCRdb ran MiXCR on the RACE reads. TCRdb assigned the V and J calls; the authors' analysis was not used. The data show tens of thousands of distinct CDR3 sequences, with less than 15% seen just once and around 2% held by the top ten. The CDR3 runs to 16 residues. Germline V CDR1 and CDR2: MNHEY, SVGEGT. With V trimmed by 4 bases and J by 1 base, 7 bases remained unmatched. Time point: pre-sensitization, week 0. Stated treatment: therapeutic diphenylcyclopropenone sensitization with weekly scalp DPC. It was unfractionated whole blood from which total RNA was extracted.

The TCR was taken from a woman between 40 and 50 years old with alopecia areata. Some clones in this sample may be carry-over from other donors' samples. This chain joins TRBV6-2 or TRBV6-3 and TRBJ1-1; 9 bases line up with TRBD1. This sample comprised whole blood, obtained in connection with sensitization to the hapten diphenylcyclopropenone (DPC). The CDR3 DNA reads as TGTGCCAGCAGTTTGCCAACAGGGGGCCGGAACACTGAAGCTTTCTTT. It is translated as CASSLPTGGRNTEAFF.